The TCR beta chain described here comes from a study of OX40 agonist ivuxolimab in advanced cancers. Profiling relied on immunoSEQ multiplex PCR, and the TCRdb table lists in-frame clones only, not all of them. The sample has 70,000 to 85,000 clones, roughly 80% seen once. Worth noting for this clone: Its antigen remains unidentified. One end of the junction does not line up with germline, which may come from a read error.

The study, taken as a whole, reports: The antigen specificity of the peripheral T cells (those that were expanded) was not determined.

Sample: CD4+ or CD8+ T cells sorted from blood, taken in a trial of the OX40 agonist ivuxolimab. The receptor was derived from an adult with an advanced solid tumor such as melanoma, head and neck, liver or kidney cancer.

The CDR3 reads CASTQELGSHEQYF. The CDR3 DNA is TGCGCCAGTACCCAGGAATTAGGCTCCCACGAGCAGTACTTC. The J gene is TRBJ2-7, the V gene TRBV5-1; no clear D gene. Germline assignment: CDR1 SGHRS and CDR2 YFSETQ. The CDR3 extends over 14 amino acids.